Presented here are 32 T cell receptor beta chains from one specimen sequenced in a study of PD-1 blockade in classical Hodgkin lymphoma. Only in-frame clones appear in the TCRdb table, and some are missing; sequencing was by immunoSEQ multiplex PCR. The sample carries about 44,000 clones, around two thirds recorded once. Time point given: cycle 4 day 1 (C4D1), after around six weeks of nivolumab. Autologous stem cell transplantation was followed by relapse in every patient, and brentuximab vedotin exposure varied. The sample in question was peripheral blood mononuclear cells (PBMCs), obtained before the fourth cycle of nivolumab. The receptors originated from a human donor with classical Hodgkin lymphoma.

This chain uses TRBV5-4 with TRBJ2-3; TRBD2 is a possible D gene (6 bases). Germline V gene data show CDR1 as SGHNT and CDR2 as YYREEE (reference sequence). V shed 2 bases and J shed 0 bases, with 10 bases lying between them. The CDR3 extends over 15 amino acids. The CDR3 bases are TGTGCCAGCAGCTTCTCGGGGGAGAGCACAGATACGCAGTATTTT. Its translation is CASSFSGESTDTQYF.

The chain couples TRBV6-7 to TRBJ1-1; possible D gene TRBD1, 6 bases. TRBV6-7 is classed as an ORF, of uncertain function. This CDR3 is built from 18 residues. V lost 0 bases and J 5 bases, leaving 22 bases between the germline ends. CDR3 sequence: CASSYSTSGKGEVTEAFF. As DNA, the CDR3 is TGTGCCAGCAGTTACTCGACGAGTGGGAAGGGGGAAGTGACTGAAGCTTTCTTT.

This clone was seen a handful of times. V usage is TRBV19 and J usage is TRBJ1-5; 7 positions agree with TRBD1. The germline CDR1 and CDR2 sequences are LNHDA and SQIVND (reference sequence). The V gene end was trimmed by 7 bases and the J gene end by 7 bases; junction bases not matched to a gene: 16. The CDR3 extends over 16 amino acids. CDR3 bases: TGTGCCAGTAAAAATACAGGGGCACTAGGCGGGCAGCCCCAGCATTTT. Translated: CASKNTGALGGQPQHF. The full variable domain, rest sourced from reference TRBV19 and TRBJ1-5, is DGGITQSPKYLFRKEGQNVTLSCEQNLNHDAMYWYRQDPGQGLRLIYYSQIVNDFQKGDIAEGYSVSREKKESFPLTVTSAQKNPTAFYLCASKNTGALGGQPQHFGDGTRLSIL.

This clone is termed medium-sized (0.01 to 0.1%). The V call is TRBV19, the J call TRBJ1-4; D uncertain. With 5 bases removed from V and 10 bases from J, the gap between germline ends came to 14 bases. CDR3 length: 13 residues. The germline V gene has CDR1 LNHDA and CDR2 SQIVND (reference sequence). As DNA, the CDR3 is TGTGCCAGTAGTCCACCTCTTCCTTCAAAACTGTTTTTT. Translating gives CASSPPLPSKLFF.

This chain connects TRBV10-1 to TRBJ2-1; D is uncertain. Germline lookup yields CDR1 WNHNN and CDR2 SYGVQD (reference sequence). The CDR3 has 13 amino acids. The ends were cut back, 0 bases at V and 8 bases at J, with 8 bases in the middle. The CDR3 bases are TGCGCCAGCAGTGAGTCGCGTCAGGATGAGCAGTTCTTC. Its translation is CASSESRQDEQFF.

The V and J genes are TRBV14 and TRBJ1-2, with D perhaps TRBD1 (5 bases). Germline V gene lookup returns CDR1 SGHDN and CDR2 FVKESK. CDR3 length equals 13 residues. With 3 bases removed from V and 5 bases from J, the gap between germline ends came to 10 bases. The CDR3 spells CASSQEGWYGYTF. CDR3 coding DNA: TGTGCCAGCAGCCAGGAGGGGTGGTATGGCTACACCTTC.

This clone was seen only a few times. The rearrangement uses TRBV6-5 and TRBJ2-7; D is undetermined. Trimming took off 4 bases at V and 5 bases at J, with 9 bases between the two ends. Germline V gives CDR1 MNHEY, CDR2 SVGAGI. This CDR3 region has 12 residues. The CDR3, as DNA: TGTGCCAGCAGTTCAAGACACAACGAGCAGTACTTC. Its translation: CASSSRHNEQYF.

The chain combines TRBV18 with TRBJ2-5; D possibly corresponds to TRBD2 (6 bases). The germline V gene encodes CDR1 KGHSH and CDR2 LQKENI. The CDR3 length is 14 residues. Trimming shortened V by 2 bases and J by 5 bases, and 12 bases separated the two germline ends. The CDR3 loop is CASSPGGVSETQYF. For the CDR3, the DNA is TGTGCCAGCTCACCAGGCGGGGTATCGGAGACCCAGTACTTC.

V usage is TRBV29-1 and J usage is TRBJ2-7; D is possibly TRBD2 (5 bases). CDR3 length: 14 residues. The germline CDR1 and CDR2 sequences are SQVTM and ANQGSEA. Trimming cost V 4 bases and J 0 bases, with 13 bases left between them. The CDR3 nucleotides are TGCAGCGTTGTCCAGCGGTTGAGCTCCTACGAGCAGTACTTC. This sequence encodes CSVVQRLSSYEQYF.

This clone was seen only a few times. The V and J genes are TRBV25-1 and TRBJ1-6; D gene uncertain. Germline V gives CDR1 MGHDK, CDR2 SYGVNS. Trimming left V 3 bases short and J 14 bases short, with 14 bases between. This CDR3 is 13 amino acids long. CDR3 protein: CASSEGRLSALHF. CDR3 DNA: TGTGCCAGCAGTGAGGGCAGACTTTCGGCCCTCCACTTT.

V gene TRBV5-4 combines with J gene TRBJ1-3; 8 bases are shared with TRBD1. The germline gives CDR1 SGHNT, CDR2 YYREEE (reference sequence). The V and J ends lost 4 bases and 0 bases, in that order; junction bases with no gene match: 9. The CDR3 covers 17 residues. The CDR3 here is CASSRGDRLSSGNTIYF. CDR3 DNA sequence: TGTGCCAGCAGCCGAGGGGACAGGCTGAGCTCTGGAAACACCATATATTTT.

V and J are TRBV6-6 and TRBJ1-1; D is undetermined. V lost 4 bases and J 10 bases, leaving 22 bases between the germline ends. Germline V gene sequence: CDR1 MNHNY, CDR2 SVGAGI (reference sequence). This CDR3 is built from 15 residues. In nucleotides, the CDR3 is TGTGCCAGCAGTTCCCGCAGCGGAGGGAGGGTCGGAGCTTTCTTT. Amino acid sequence: CASSSRSGGRVGAFF.

This clone was detected a few times. This chain joins TRBV29-1 and TRBJ1-1; 7 positions match TRBD1. Trimming removed 7 bases from V and 3 bases from J; junction bases left unmatched: 8. Germline V CDR1 and CDR2: SQVTM, ANQGSEA. The CDR3 is 13 amino acids. The CDR3 sequence: CSAHQGGDTEAFF. Written as DNA, the CDR3 is TGCAGCGCCCATCAGGGGGGGGACACTGAAGCTTTCTTT. Looking up the rest from reference TRBV29-1 and TRBJ1-1 gives the full variable domain: SAVISQKPSRDICQRGTSLTIQCQVDSQVTMMFWYRQQPGQSLTLIATANQGSEATYESGFVIDKFPISRPNLTFSTLTVSNMSPEDSSIYLCSAHQGGDTEAFFGQGTRLTVV.

This chain uses TRBV5-1 with TRBJ1-2; 9 bases are a match to TRBD1. There are 16 residues in the CDR3. Germline CDR1 and CDR2: SGHRS and YFSETQ. The J segment lost 2 bases and the V segment lost 6 bases, leaving 11 bases of the junction unmatched. For the CDR3, the DNA is TGCGCCAGCAACCTGGACAGGGGTCGTGGAAACTATGGCTACACCTTC. Translated, it gives CASNLDRGRGNYGYTF. Combining the CDR3 with reference TRBV5-1 and TRBJ1-2 gives the whole variable domain KAGVTQTPRYLIKTRGQQVTLSCSPISGHRSVSWYQQTPGQGLQFLFEYFSETQRNKGNFPGRFSGRQFSNSRSEMNVSTLELGDSALYLCASNLDRGRGNYGYTFGSGTRLTVV.

Concerning this clone itself: Other DNA sequences in this sample translate to the same CDR3. V is TRBV5-4 and J is TRBJ1-1, with D hard to call. CDR1 is SGHNT and CDR2 is YYREEE in the germline V gene (reference sequence). This CDR3 has 13 amino acids. V lost 1 base, J lost 1 base, and 5 bases lay in between. The DNA of the CDR3 is TGTGCCAGCAGCTTGCGACGGAACACTGAAGCTTTCTTT. Protein product: CASSLRRNTEAFF.

The J gene is TRBJ2-5, the V gene TRBV13; perhaps TRBD2 as D (6 bases). Germline loops: CDR1 PRHDT, CDR2 FYEKMQ (reference sequence). CDR3 length equals 13 residues. V dropped 3 bases and J dropped 5 bases, with 10 bases sitting between them. In DNA form, the CDR3 reads TGTGCCAGCAGCTTCGGAGGGATGGAGACCCAGTACTTC. Amino acid sequence: CASSFGGMETQYF.

The table lists this clone with a few counts. The chain is built from TRBV18 and TRBJ1-3; 9 nucleotides agree with TRBD1. The CDR3 is 16 amino acids. After removal of 4 bases from V and 2 bases from J, the junction contained 6 bases not matched to a gene. CDR1 KGHSH and CDR2 LQKENI come from the germline V gene. CDR3 DNA: TGTGCCAGCTCACAGGCGGGACAGGGAACTGGAAACACCATATATTTT. Its protein is CASSQAGQGTGNTIYF.

This chain connects TRBV10-3 to TRBJ2-5, with 8 bases aligning to TRBD1. J lost 3 bases, V lost 3 bases, and 9 bases had no gene match. This CDR3 contains 16 residues. The germline gives CDR1 ENHRY, CDR2 SYGVKD. CDR3 sequence reads: CAISDIDTGGKETQYF. Written as DNA, the CDR3 is TGTGCCATCAGTGATATTGATACAGGGGGAAAAGAGACCCAGTACTTC.

The sample holds a few counts of this clone. This rearrangement joins TRBV18 to TRBJ1-4, with D unclear. This CDR3 has 19 residues. The V gene's germline CDR1 is KGHSH and CDR2 LQKENI. V shed 3 bases and J shed 3 bases, with 23 bases lying between them. CDR3 sequence (DNA): TGTGCCAGCTCACCTCGGCGTTCCGGGTCCGGTGGAGCTAATGAAAAACTGTTTTTT. This gives the protein CASSPRRSGSGGANEKLFF.

V is TRBV28 and J is TRBJ2-5; TRBD1 aligns across 10 bases. This CDR3 is 18 amino acids long. Germline V gene data show CDR1 as MDHEN and CDR2 as SYDVKM. V was pared by 5 bases and J by 3 bases, with 15 bases of the junction left unmatched. CDR3: CASSVEPGQGIVKETQYF. The CDR3 coding sequence is TGTGCCAGCAGTGTAGAGCCGGGACAGGGGATAGTAAAAGAGACCCAGTACTTC.

The chain joins TRBV29-1 to TRBJ1-1; maybe TRBD1 (6 bases). Germline-derived CDR1 and CDR2 are SQVTM and ANQGSEA. This CDR3 spans 14 amino acids. V was pared by 4 bases and J by 1 base, with 13 bases between. As DNA, the CDR3 is TGCAGCGTTGGCCCCAGGGGCTGGAACACTGAAGCTTTCTTT. It translates to CSVGPRGWNTEAFF.

In its sample, this clone was seen a few times. In DNA form, the CDR3 reads TGTGCCAGCAGTGACGGGGGGATCGAGCAGTACTTC. It encodes CASSDGGIEQYF. This chain joins TRBV6-1 and TRBJ2-7; 7 bases are shared with TRBD2. The CDR3 runs to 12 residues. Trimming at V came to 3 bases and at J to 6 bases, leaving 2 bases not matched to a gene. CDR1 and CDR2 (germline): MNHNS, SASEGT.

The chain uses TRBV6-1 and TRBJ1-3, with TRBD1 matching over 11 bases. CDR3 length equals 14 residues. Trimming at V came to 10 bases and at J to 8 bases, leaving 10 bases not matched to a gene. CDR1 is MNHNS and CDR2 is SASEGT in the germline V gene. The DNA for the CDR3 is TGTGCCACCGCCCGTGGACAGGGGGCGGACACCATATATTTT. This sequence encodes CATARGQGADTIYF.

The chain joins TRBV7-2 to TRBJ1-2; no reliable D call. This CDR3 contains 12 residues. The germline V gene has CDR1 SGHTA and CDR2 FQGNSA. Trimming took off 8 bases at V and 4 bases at J, with 11 bases between the two ends. This chain's CDR3 is CASDEFLYGYTF. The CDR3 nucleotides are TGTGCCAGCGATGAGTTTCTCTATGGCTACACCTTC.

V gene TRBV10-3 combines with J gene TRBJ2-5, with D hard to call. Germline lookup yields CDR1 ENHRY and CDR2 SYGVKD. V was trimmed by 0 bases and J by 4 bases, leaving 3 bases between them. The CDR3 length is 12 residues. CDR3 DNA sequence: TGTGCCATCAGTGAGTCGTTAGAGACCCAGTACTTC. This encodes CAISESLETQYF.

The gene calls are TRBV5-1 and TRBJ1-1, with 7 bases fitting TRBD1. The CDR3 length is 15 residues. Germline V gives CDR1 SGHRS, CDR2 YFSETQ. The ends lost 3 bases at V and 1 base at J; junction bases unmatched: 6. The chain's CDR3 is CASSWRTGANTEAFF. The DNA for the CDR3 is TGCGCCAGCAGCTGGAGGACAGGCGCGAACACTGAAGCTTTCTTT.

The CDR3 here is CAISGANTEAFF. The CDR3 nucleotides read TGTGCCATCAGTGGAGCGAACACTGAAGCTTTCTTT. The V gene is TRBV10-3, the J gene TRBJ1-1; D remains unclear. Germline V CDR1 and CDR2: ENHRY, SYGVKD. This CDR3 comprises 12 residues. Trimming cost V 4 bases and J 1 base, with 4 bases left between them.

The chain recombines TRBV4-1 with TRBJ2-3, with D perhaps matching TRBD2 (5 bases). The CDR3 consists of 15 residues. Trimming took off 1 base at V and 2 bases at J, with 10 bases between the two ends. Per the germline V gene, CDR1 is MGHRA and CDR2 is YSYEKL. The CDR3 here is CASSQGLTYTDTQYF. CDR3 DNA sequence: TGCGCCAGCAGCCAAGGACTAACGTACACAGATACGCAGTATTTT.

The chain carries TRBV15 and TRBJ2-7, with D uncertain. The V and J ends lost 0 bases and 2 bases respectively, with 2 bases between them. The CDR3 is 12 amino acids. Germline lookup yields CDR1 LNHNV and CDR2 YYDKDF (reference sequence). CDR3 nucleotides: TGTGCCACCAGCAGAGATACCTACGAGCAGTACTTC. This translates into CATSRDTYEQYF.

This clone was seen once. The chain carries TRBV6-5 and TRBJ1-2, with 8 bases identical to TRBD1. V shed 8 bases, J shed 7 bases, and the junction held 3 bases outside the gene matches. This CDR3 contains 11 residues. CDR1 and CDR2 from the germline V gene are MNHEY and SVGAGI. The CDR3 reads CASGTGGGYTF. The CDR3 DNA follows: TGTGCCAGCGGGACAGGCGGTGGCTACACCTTC.

The chain carries TRBV5-5 and TRBJ2-7; no clear D. The CDR3 runs 14 residues. V lost 3 bases and J 0 bases, leaving 10 bases between the germline ends. The germline V gene has CDR1 SGHKS and CDR2 YYEKEE (reference sequence). The CDR3 region has the DNA TGTGCCAGCAGCTCATTACTTCTCTCCTACGAGCAGTACTTC. Its translation is CASSSLLLSYEQYF.

The chain employs TRBV28 and TRBJ2-2, with 7 bases matching TRBD1. This CDR3 has 15 residues. V lost 6 bases and J lost 3; bases outside the gene matches: 7. Per germline, CDR1 MDHEN and CDR2 SYDVKM. The CDR3 is CASSLTGTDTGELFF. The CDR3 coding sequence is TGTGCCAGCAGCCTAACAGGGACAGACACCGGGGAGCTGTTTTTT. Together with reference TRBV28 and TRBJ2-2, the CDR3 gives the full variable domain: DVKVTQSSRYLVKRTGEKVFLECVQDMDHENMFWYRQDPGLGLRLIYFSYDVKMKEKGDIPEGYSVSREKKERFSLILESASTNQTSMYLCASSLTGTDTGELFFGEGSRLTVL.